These 21 T cell receptor beta chains originate from one sample sequenced in a study of control samples from healthy donors and cancer patients. Method: immunoSEQ multiplex PCR; TCRdb's copy keeps in-frame clones and lacks some. Of fewer than 200,000 clones listed, around nine tenths were seen once; the top ten hold around 5%. The specimen sequenced was blood. Receptor source: a woman under 40 in good health.

The CDR3 protein is CASSQVGTSEQYF. The CDR3 region has the DNA TGTGCCAGCAGCCAAGTTGGAACCTCCGAGCAGTACTTC. The chain carries TRBV3-1 (or the pseudogene TRBV3-2) and TRBJ2-7; unclear D gene. Germline V gene lookup returns CDR1 LGHDT and CDR2 YNNKEL (reference sequence). This CDR3 comprises 13 residues. V lost 1 base and J 6 bases, leaving 10 bases between the germline ends.

As to this clone: The same CDR3 arises from other DNA sequences in this sample as well. V usage is TRBV4-1 and J usage is TRBJ1-2; D unclear. The CDR3 is 11 amino acids. Germline V gene lookup returns CDR1 MGHRA and CDR2 YSYEKL. V lost 3 bases and J 4 bases, leaving 3 bases between the germline ends. The CDR3 DNA reads as TGCGCCAGCAGCCAGGGCTATGGCTACACCTTC. Its translation is CASSQGYGYTF.

This clone was counted ten times or more. The chain carries TRBV6-4 and TRBJ2-2; 7 nucleotides align to TRBD1. This CDR3 is 14 amino acids long. Per germline, CDR1 MRHNA and CDR2 SNTAGT. J gave up 3 bases and V 2 bases, and 0 bases lay outside the gene matches. CDR3 residues: CASSDRGHTGELFF. The CDR3 nucleotides read TGTGCCAGCAGTGACAGGGGGCACACCGGGGAGCTGTTTTTT.

This chain connects TRBV9 to TRBJ2-3, with D possibly matching TRBD2 (5 bases). CDR1 SGDLS and CDR2 YYNGEE come from the germline V gene. Trimming pared 3 bases from V and 0 bases from J, leaving 5 bases between. This CDR3 is built from 13 residues. The DNA for the CDR3 is TGTGCCAGCAGCGGGACTAGCACAGATACGCAGTATTTT. Amino acids: CASSGTSTDTQYF.

V usage is TRBV6-5 and J usage is TRBJ1-6; D is unclear. Trimming shortened V by 4 bases and J by 12 bases, and 7 bases separated the two germline ends. Germline CDR1 is MNHEY and CDR2 is SVGAGI. The CDR3 totals 11 residues. Here the CDR3 DNA reads TGTGCCAGCAGTTTTCTCAAACCCCTCCACTTT. Translation: CASSFLKPLHF.

V usage is TRBV5-4 and J usage is TRBJ2-2; perhaps TRBD2 as D (5 bases). Trimming cost V 4 bases and J 6 bases, with 16 bases left between them. CDR1 and CDR2 (germline): SGHNT, YYREEE (reference sequence). The CDR3 sequence is 15 residues long. For the CDR3, the DNA is TGTGCCAGCAGCCCGGGGAATCCTCTCCCCGGGGAGCTGTTTTTT. Amino acid sequence: CASSPGNPLPGELFF.

The genes are TRBV5-1 and TRBJ2-1; 10 bases match TRBD1. The V segment lost 0 bases and the J segment 8 bases; nucleotides outside the gene matches: 8. Per germline, CDR1 SGHRS and CDR2 YFSETQ. The CDR3 extends over 16 amino acids. CDR3 sequence: CASSLAVTGGIHEQFF. CDR3 DNA sequence: TGCGCCAGCAGCTTGGCTGTGACAGGGGGCATCCATGAGCAGTTCTTC.

The chain is built from TRBV5-1 and TRBJ1-2; 9 nucleotides agree with TRBD1. CDR1 SGHRS and CDR2 YFSETQ come from the germline V gene. Trimming at V came to 4 bases and at J to 6 bases, leaving 4 bases not matched to a gene. This CDR3 has 13 residues. The CDR3 nucleotides are TGCGCCAGCAGCACGCGGACAGGGGATGGCTACACCTTC. Protein sequence: CASSTRTGDGYTF.

In its sample, this clone was seen once. The V and J genes are TRBV5-1 and TRBJ1-1; tentative D call: TRBD1 (5 bases). V lost 1 base and J 4 bases, leaving 14 bases between the germline ends. The V gene's germline CDR1 is SGHRS and CDR2 YFSETQ. The CDR3 is made up of 15 amino acids. CDR3 in amino acids: CASSLRQGLPTEAFF. CDR3 sequence (DNA): TGCGCCAGCAGCTTGAGGCAGGGTCTACCCACTGAAGCTTTCTTT.

The J gene is TRBJ1-6, the V gene TRBV10-2; 7 bases fit TRBD1. Germline values: CDR1 WSHSY, CDR2 SAAADI. The ends lost 4 bases at V and 10 bases at J; junction bases unmatched: 10. The CDR3 extends over 15 amino acids. CDR3 sequence reads: CASSVEAGGKSPLHF. Here the CDR3 DNA reads TGCGCCAGCAGTGTTGAGGCAGGGGGGAAGTCACCCCTCCACTTT.

The genes are TRBV11-3 and TRBJ2-5, with 11 bases identical to TRBD1. Germline loops: CDR1 SGHNT, CDR2 YENEEA. Unmatched junction bases numbered 3, after V lost 4 bases and J lost 2 bases. The CDR3 runs 15 residues. The CDR3: CASSSGQGEQETQYF. The CDR3 coding sequence is TGTGCCAGCAGCTCGGGACAGGGGGAACAAGAGACCCAGTACTTC.

In its sample, this clone was seen a few times. The gene calls are TRBV6-1 and TRBJ1-4; D gene unclear. V was trimmed by 0 bases and J by 10 bases, leaving 15 bases between them. The CDR3 totals 15 residues. CDR1 MNHNS and CDR2 SASEGT come from the germline V gene. The CDR3 spells CASSEAPSVPGKLFF. CDR3 nucleotides: TGTGCCAGCAGTGAAGCCCCCAGCGTCCCCGGAAAACTGTTTTTT.

The chain recombines TRBV19 with TRBJ2-5; no definite D call. V was pared by 5 bases and J by 4 bases, with 11 bases between. Germline loops: CDR1 LNHDA, CDR2 SQIVND (reference sequence). There are 13 residues in the CDR3. The CDR3 loop is CASSQSPGETQYF. The CDR3 DNA follows: TGTGCCAGTAGTCAGAGTCCCGGAGAGACCCAGTACTTC.

The rearrangement links TRBV4-2 to TRBJ2-5, with D possibly TRBD2 on 6 matching bases. The CDR3 is made up of 14 amino acids. Germline V lookup: CDR1 LGHNA, CDR2 YNFKEQ. V gave up 5 bases and J gave up 4 bases, with 14 bases separating them. Here the CDR3 DNA reads TGTGCCAGCAGCGCTAGCGTGACACTAGAGACCCAGTACTTC. It codes for CASSASVTLETQYF.

The chain uses TRBV24-1 and TRBJ1-1; TRBD1 matches at 7 bases. The germline V gene has CDR1 KGHDR and CDR2 SFDVKD. CDR3 length: 14 amino acids. V shed 8 bases, J shed 4 bases, and the junction held 9 bases outside the gene matches. CDR3 in DNA: TGTGCCACCACTAGACAGGGAGGGTCCACTGAAGCTTTCTTT. Residues: CATTRQGGSTEAFF.

CDR3 bases: TGTGCCAGCAGCACACGACAGGGAACCGGGGAGCTGTTTTTT. Its protein is CASSTRQGTGELFF. The chain combines TRBV7-8 with TRBJ2-2, with 7 bases that match TRBD1. V lost 5 bases, J lost 5 bases, and 5 bases stayed unmatched. Germline values: CDR1 SGHVS, CDR2 FQNEAQ. The CDR3 has 14 residues.

CDR3 in amino acids: CAWRTDAEAFF. CDR3 nucleotides: TGTGCCTGGAGGACAGATGCTGAAGCTTTCTTT. The chain links TRBV30 to TRBJ1-1; D possibly corresponds to TRBD1 (5 bases). The V end lost 3 bases, the J end lost 6 bases, and 8 bases lay between the germline ends. The CDR3 sequence is 11 residues long. Germline assignment: CDR1 GTSNPN and CDR2 SVGIG (reference sequence).

The V call is TRBV7-2, the J call TRBJ2-1, with D tentatively TRBD2 (6 bases). This CDR3 spans 19 amino acids. The V gene's germline CDR1 is SGHTA and CDR2 FQGNSA. V was trimmed by 2 bases and J by 9 bases, leaving 29 bases between them. CDR3 residues: CASSLRGPWEDENPSEQFF. In nucleotides, the CDR3 is TGTGCCAGCAGCTTAAGGGGTCCGTGGGAGGACGAAAATCCTAGTGAGCAGTTCTTC.

The rearrangement links TRBV10-3 to TRBJ2-3; 9 bases line up with TRBD2. The CDR3 has 21 amino acids. The V gene end was trimmed by 2 bases and the J gene end by 2 bases; junction bases not matched to a gene: 20. The V gene's germline CDR1 is ENHRY and CDR2 SYGVKD. In DNA form, the CDR3 reads TGTGCCATCAGTGAGCCGACTCGTGGCCTAAGCGGGAGGACCCCCACAGATACGCAGTATTTT. Its protein is CAISEPTRGLSGRTPTDTQYF.

The V gene is TRBV29-1, the J gene TRBJ1-1; D is perhaps TRBD1 (5 bases). CDR3 length: 13 amino acids. V was cut by 0 bases and J by 3 bases, with 8 bases left in between. CDR1 SQVTM and CDR2 ANQGSEA come from the germline V gene. The CDR3 DNA follows: TGCAGCGTTGAAGATCCGGGGGACACTGAAGCTTTCTTT. This encodes CSVEDPGDTEAFF. Full variable domain (missing parts from reference TRBV29-1 and TRBJ1-1): SAVISQKPSRDICQRGTSLTIQCQVDSQVTMMFWYRQQPGQSLTLIATANQGSEATYESGFVIDKFPISRPNLTFSTLTVSNMSPEDSSIYLCSVEDPGDTEAFFGQGTRLTVV.

V gene TRBV27 combines with J gene TRBJ1-2; D is uncertain. The CDR3 covers 13 residues. Per germline, CDR1 MNHEY and CDR2 SMNVEV (reference sequence). Trimming took off 3 bases at V and 4 bases at J, with 9 bases between the two ends. CDR3 sequence: CASSLDPIYGYTF. CDR3 DNA sequence: TGTGCCAGCAGTTTGGACCCCATCTATGGCTACACCTTC.